The T cell receptor (beta chain) described here comes from a study of cytomegalovirus exposure and HLA in healthy donors. Sequenced by immunoSEQ multiplex PCR; TCRdb stores in-frame clones only, minus some. The sample consists of approximately 270,000 clones, almost 90% of them appearing once. The CDR3 sequence is 11 residues long. In germline, CDR1 is SQVTM, CDR2 ANQGSEA. Turning to this clone: A junction boundary mismatches the germline segment, possibly from a read error.

The receptor comes from a woman between 18 and 29 years old in good health and CMV-seronegative. Sequencing input: PBMCs. The J gene is TRBJ1-2, the V gene TRBV29-1; D call uncertain. The CDR3 DNA reads as TGCAGCGTTGAGGCACGCGGGTACTTGAGGTTC. It yields the protein CSVEARGYLRF.